A single sample gave rise to the 23 T cell receptor beta chains below, sequenced in a study of metastatic and nonmetastatic thyroid tumors. No treatment of any kind had been given to any patient before thyroid surgery. TCRdb redid the clone calls on the PCR reads using MiXCR. The table shows tens of thousands of clones, with approximately 17% occurring only once. Material: blood. The source is a female donor with papillary thyroid cancer or a benign thyroid nodule (not recorded which). Some clones in this sample may be carry-over from other donors' samples.

This clone was observed at least ten times. The CDR3 sequence is CASSLGALAGTEQFF. The CDR3 region has the DNA TGCGCCAGCAGCTTGGGGGCTTTAGCGGGGACTGAGCAGTTCTTC. This sequence joins TRBV5-1 and TRBJ2-1; TRBD2 aligns across 8 bases. In germline, CDR1 is SGHRS, CDR2 YFSETQ. J gave up 9 bases and V 0 bases, and 8 bases lay outside the gene matches. The CDR3 consists of 15 residues. The variable domain in full, completed from reference TRBV5-1 and TRBJ2-1, reads KAGVTQTPRYLIKTRGQQVTLSCSPISGHRSVSWYQQTPGQGLQFLFEYFSETQRNKGNFPGRFSGRQFSNSRSEMNVSTLELGDSALYLCASSLGALAGTEQFFGPGTRLTVL.

On this clone: The junction departs from the called germline gene at one end, perhaps through a read error. The rearrangement links TRBV12-3 or TRBV12-4 to TRBJ2-3; TRBD2 might be the D (5 bases). The CDR3 consists of 15 residues. CDR3 in amino acids: CASSRRAELTDTQYF. The CDR3 nucleotides are TGCGCCAGCAGTCGGAGAGCGGAACTCACAGATACGCAGTATTTT.

This clone appeared many times. The chain carries TRBV2 and TRBJ2-2; 8 nucleotides align to TRBD2. Germline lookup yields CDR1 SNHLY and CDR2 FYNNEI. After removal of 4 bases from V and 8 bases from J, the junction contained 9 bases not matched to a gene. This CDR3 has 15 residues. CDR3 coding DNA: TGTGCCAGCAGTGTTTATGGACTAGCTCGGGGGGAGCTGTTTTTT. The encoded protein is CASSVYGLARGELFF. Full variable domain (missing parts from reference TRBV2 and TRBJ2-2): EPEVTQTPSHQVTQMGQEVILRCVPISNHLYFYWYRQILGQKVEFLVSFYNNEISEKSEIFDDQFSVERPDGSNFTLKIRSTKLEDSAMYFCASSVYGLARGELFFGEGSRLTVL.

This clone appeared a few times. V is TRBV28 and J is TRBJ2-7, with a weak D call TRBD2 (6 bases). Germline V gene data show CDR1 as MDHEN and CDR2 as SYDVKM. The V end was cut by 3 bases, the J end by 1 base, with 16 bases between. CDR3 length: 16 residues. The CDR3 reads CASSLTRHWVSYEQYF. Here the CDR3 DNA reads TGTGCCAGCAGTTTGACTAGACATTGGGTGTCCTACGAGCAGTACTTC.

The table lists this clone with many counts. This chain links TRBV6-6 with TRBJ2-1; D not certain. Germline CDR1 MNHNY, CDR2 SVGAGI (reference sequence). This CDR3 is 13 amino acids long. The V gene lost 2 bases and the J gene lost 4 bases, with 6 bases spanning the gap. The CDR3, as DNA: TGTGCCAGCAGTTACCGTCCTTACAATGAGCAGTTCTTC. Protein product: CASSYRPYNEQFF.

About this clone itself: This clone may be a read error of a much larger clone one base away. The chain is built from TRBV27 and TRBJ2-7, with TRBD1 matching 7 bases. CDR3 length: 17 amino acids. CDR1 MNHEY and CDR2 SMNVEV come from the germline V gene (reference sequence). CDR3 DNA: TGTGCCAGCGCCTGGGTACAGGGTCAGAGGGGGCACTACAAGCAGTACTTC. Protein: CASAWVQGQRGHYKQYF.

This clone was seen at least ten times. The rearrangement joins TRBV28 to TRBJ1-2; 7 bases match TRBD1. CDR3 length: 14 amino acids. Germline values: CDR1 MDHEN, CDR2 SYDVKM. J lost 0 bases, V lost 5 bases, and 3 bases had no gene match. The CDR3 bases are TGTGCCAGCAGTCAACAGGGGACTAACTATGGCTACACCTTC. Translation: CASSQQGTNYGYTF.

This clone was counted many times. The chain uses TRBV9 and TRBJ2-1, with D uncertain. V gave up 0 bases and J gave up 2 bases, with 6 bases separating them. Germline V gives CDR1 SGDLS, CDR2 YYNGEE. This CDR3 is 14 amino acids long. Here the CDR3 reads CASSVDGAYNEQFF. CDR3 coding DNA: TGTGCCAGCAGCGTAGACGGTGCCTACAATGAGCAGTTCTTC.

This clone was counted only a few times. The chain carries TRBV12-3 or TRBV12-4 and TRBJ2-7; 7 bases are a match to TRBD1. The CDR3 spans 12 residues. Unmatched junction bases numbered 3, after V lost 6 bases and J lost 4 bases. CDR3 sequence reads: CASRSTGYEQYF. Written as DNA, the CDR3 is TGTGCCAGCAGATCGACAGGGTACGAGCAGTACTTC.

This clone was seen many times. This CDR3 is also generated by other DNA sequences in the sample. V usage is TRBV5-1 and J usage is TRBJ2-5; TRBD1 aligns across 7 bases. CDR1 and CDR2 (germline): SGHRS, YFSETQ. CDR3 size: 14 residues. Trimming at V came to 1 base and at J to 2 bases, leaving 2 bases not matched to a gene. The CDR3 here is CASSLRDSQETQYF. The CDR3 nucleotides are TGCGCCAGCAGCTTGAGGGACAGTCAAGAGACCCAGTACTTC.

Points on this clone: Distinct nucleotide sequences in the sample also encode this CDR3. The genes are TRBV6-1 and TRBJ2-7, with unresolved D. The V gene's germline CDR1 is MNHNS and CDR2 SASEGT. V lost 6 bases to trimming and J lost 4 bases, with 10 bases between them. The CDR3 consists of 12 residues. In DNA form, the CDR3 reads TGTGCCAGCAGCGTATCCCGTTACGAGCAGTACTTC. It translates to CASSVSRYEQYF.

About this clone: Being one base from a much bigger clone, this may be a read error. Other DNA sequences from this sample encode an identical CDR3 as well. V and J are TRBV10-2 and TRBJ2-1, with D tentatively TRBD2 (6 bases). CDR3 size: 13 residues. Germline values: CDR1 WSHSY, CDR2 SAAADI. The ends were cut back, 10 bases at V and 8 bases at J, with 18 bases in the middle. The CDR3 loop is CATKGTSVDEQFF. CDR3 sequence (DNA): TGCGCCACGAAGGGGACTTCCGTCGATGAGCAGTTCTTC.

This clone came up a few times. The V call is TRBV6-1, the J call TRBJ2-7, with 7 bases that match TRBD1. The CDR3 is made up of 12 amino acids. The junction had 9 bases not matched to a gene; V was cut back by 9 bases and J by 7 bases. In germline, CDR1 is MNHNS, CDR2 SASEGT. CDR3 sequence (DNA): TGTGCCAGTACAGGGGTCGCGTATGAGCAGTACTTC. Its translation: CASTGVAYEQYF.

This clone was seen a few times. The chain couples TRBV6-1 to TRBJ1-2, with 7 bases matching TRBD1. Germline CDR1 is MNHNS and CDR2 is SASEGT. The CDR3 is 15 amino acids. V dropped 6 bases and J dropped 0; count of bases not matched to a gene: 7. DNA of the CDR3: TGTGCCAGCAGAAAAGACAGGGCGGCTAACTATGGCTACACCTTC. Amino acids: CASRKDRAANYGYTF.

This clone was seen many times. The chain uses TRBV25-1 and TRBJ1-6, with D hard to call. Germline V gene sequence: CDR1 MGHDK, CDR2 SYGVNS. The CDR3 extends over 13 amino acids. V was trimmed by 5 bases and J by 14 bases, leaving 16 bases between them. Here the CDR3 reads CASSSGPRLALHF. CDR3 in DNA: TGTGCCAGCAGTTCCGGCCCTAGGTTGGCCCTCCACTTT.

This clone was observed a single time. This may stem from a read error, because a much larger clone lies one nucleotide away. The CDR3 spells CASSQDIDRYTF. The CDR3 region has the DNA TGTGCCAGCAGCCAAGACATAGATCGCTACACCTTC. The genes are TRBV3-1 and TRBJ1-2; D is unclear. V lost 0 bases, J lost 9 bases, and 8 bases lay in between. The germline gives CDR1 LGHDT, CDR2 YNNKEL (reference sequence). The CDR3 contains 12 residues. Together with reference TRBV3-1 and TRBJ1-2, the CDR3 gives the full variable domain: DTAVSQTPKYLVTQMGNDKSIKCEQNLGHDTMYWYKQDSKKFLKIMFSYNNKELIINETVPNRFSPKSPDKAHLNLHINSLELGDSAVYFCASSQDIDRYTFGSGTRLTVV.

This clone occurred many times. The rearrangement joins TRBV4-1 to TRBJ2-7; D is perhaps TRBD1 (6 bases). Germline-derived CDR1 and CDR2 are MGHRA and YSYEKL. This CDR3 is built from 13 residues. The ends were cut back, 4 bases at V and 3 bases at J, with 10 bases in the middle. In nucleotides, the CDR3 is TGCGCCAGCAGCCTCCTGGACAGCTACGAGCAGTACTTC. Translation: CASSLLDSYEQYF.

A few counts support this clone. This may arise from a read error, as a much more abundant clone is one base away. In this CDR3 the conserved last residue, phenylalanine or tryptophan, is missing, so a read error is likely. This chain links TRBV10-1 with TRBJ2-7; D is ambiguous. This CDR3 contains 13 residues. CDR1 and CDR2 from the germline V gene are WNHNN and SYGVQD (reference sequence). Trimming shortened V by 3 bases and J by 9 bases, and 15 bases separated the two germline ends. CDR3 residues: CASSDSSQIAQYL. Here the CDR3 DNA reads TGCGCCAGCAGTGATTCGAGTCAGATTGCGCAGTACCTC.

This clone has ten or more counts. The chain uses TRBV20-1 and TRBJ1-1, with D perhaps matching TRBD1 (5 bases). The CDR3 spans 15 residues. Per germline, CDR1 DFQATT and CDR2 SNEGSKA (reference sequence). V was clipped by 6 bases and J by 4 bases, with 21 bases between them. The CDR3: CSAPSVRGGGTEAFF. The DNA of the CDR3 is TGCAGTGCGCCCTCTGTAAGGGGTGGGGGCACTGAAGCTTTCTTT.

This clone was observed a handful of times. V and J are TRBV28 and TRBJ1-2; 7 bases map to TRBD1. The V segment lost 3 bases and the J segment 5 bases; nucleotides outside the gene matches: 12. CDR3 length: 16 residues. From germline, CDR1 is MDHEN and CDR2 SYDVKM. In DNA, the CDR3 is TGTGCCAGCAGTTTGCTAACAGGGGCAAATGGGTATGGCTACACCTTC. Amino acid sequence: CASSLLTGANGYGYTF.

The V gene is TRBV6-4, the J gene TRBJ2-1; 7 nucleotides agree with TRBD1. Trimming removed 2 bases from V and 5 bases from J; junction bases left unmatched: 0. The CDR3 totals 13 residues. Germline loops: CDR1 MRHNA, CDR2 SNTAGT. CDR3 residues: CASSDRGHNEQFF. The CDR3 coding sequence is TGTGCCAGCAGTGACAGGGGGCACAATGAGCAGTTCTTC.

This clone was seen more than once but under ten times. The chain links TRBV10-2 to TRBJ2-7; either TRBD1 or TRBD2 may fit D (5 bases each). With 6 bases removed from V and 2 bases from J, the gap between germline ends came to 14 bases. Germline V CDR1 and CDR2: WSHSY, SAAADI. The CDR3 sequence is 14 residues long. In nucleotides, the CDR3 is TGCGCCAGCAGGTCGGGACGGGGTGCCTACGAGCAGTACTTC. Translation: CASRSGRGAYEQYF.

This clone appeared many times. The V gene is TRBV12-3 or TRBV12-4, the J gene TRBJ2-3; 14 bases match TRBD2. After removal of 6 bases from V and 3 bases from J, the junction contained 8 bases not matched to a gene. This CDR3 spans 17 amino acids. The CDR3 region is CASSPGLAGGGTDTQYF. DNA for the CDR3: TGTGCCAGCAGCCCCGGACTAGCGGGAGGAGGTACAGATACGCAGTATTTT.